The source of this TCR beta chain is a study of blood T cell repertoires in COVID-19. Resolution of symptoms, clearance, or two negative PCRs was present in recovered Cohort 3 donors. Produced via immunoSEQ multiplex PCR; TCRdb's table is partial and in-frame only. Here the sample spans under 300,000 clones, 85% to 90% being singletons. The TCR sequence derives from an older woman who had recovered from COVID-19. Sequences were obtained from PBMCs or T cells enriched from blood (not recorded which).

This chain's CDR3 is CASSVSGGGNQPQHF. As DNA, the CDR3 is TGCGCCAGCTCGGTTTCTGGAGGTGGGAATCAGCCCCAGCATTTT. V is TRBV5-1 and J is TRBJ1-5; D uncertain. This CDR3 is 15 amino acids long. From germline, CDR1 is SGHRS and CDR2 YFSETQ. V dropped 7 bases and J dropped 4 bases, with 18 bases sitting between them.